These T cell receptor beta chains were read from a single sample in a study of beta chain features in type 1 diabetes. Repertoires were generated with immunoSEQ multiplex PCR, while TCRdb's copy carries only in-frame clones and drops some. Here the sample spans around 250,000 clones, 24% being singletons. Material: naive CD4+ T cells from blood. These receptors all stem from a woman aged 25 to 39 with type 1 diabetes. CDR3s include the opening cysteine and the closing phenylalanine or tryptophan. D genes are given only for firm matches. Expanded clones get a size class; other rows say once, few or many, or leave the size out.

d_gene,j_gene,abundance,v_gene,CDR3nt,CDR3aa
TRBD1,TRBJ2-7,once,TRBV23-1,TGCGCCAGCAGTCAATCGACAGGGGGCCCGAGCGAGCAGTACTTC,CASSQSTGGPSEQYF
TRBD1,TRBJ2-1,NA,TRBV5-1,TGCGCCAGCAGTTTAGGTATCGACAGGGTCGATGAGCAGTTCTTC,CASSLGIDRVDEQFF
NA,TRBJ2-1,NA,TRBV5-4,TGTGCCAGCAGGTCGACAGGTTTCCCCCCCAATGAGCAGTTCTTC,CASRSTGFPPNEQFF
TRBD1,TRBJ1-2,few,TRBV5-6,TGTGCCAGCCGGGGGACAGGGAACTATGGCTACACCTTC,CASRGTGNYGYTF
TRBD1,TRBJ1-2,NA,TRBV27,TGTGCCAGCAGTCGACAGGGAAACATCTTTGGCTACACCTTC,CASSRQGNIFGYTF
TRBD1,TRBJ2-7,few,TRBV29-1,TGCAGCGTGGAGGGGGAGGGACAGGGGATCTACGAGCAGTACTTC,CSVEGEGQGIYEQYF
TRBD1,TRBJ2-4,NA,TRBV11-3,TGTGCCAGCAGGGGCGAACTCGGACAGGAAAACATTCAGTACTTC,CASRGELGQENIQYF
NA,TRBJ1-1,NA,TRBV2,TGTGCCAGCCGTTTGAACACTGAAGCTTTCTTT,CASRLNTEAFF
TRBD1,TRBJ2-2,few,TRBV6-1,TGTGCCAGCAGTGAATTCCTGGGGACAGAGTTCACCGGGGAGCTGTTTTTT,CASSEFLGTEFTGELFF
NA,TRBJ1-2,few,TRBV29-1,TGCAGCGGCCACAGGGACTATGGCTACACCTTC,CSGHRDYGYTF
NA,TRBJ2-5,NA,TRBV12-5,TGTGCTAGCGGAACATATGGGCCCGAGTACTTC,CASGTYGPEYF
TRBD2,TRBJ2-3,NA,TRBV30,TGTGCCTGGAGTGTAATTAGCGGGGCCCTCAATACGCAGTATTTT,CAWSVISGALNTQYF
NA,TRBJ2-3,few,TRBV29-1,TGCAGCGTTGAGCCCAGAAGCACAGATACGCAGTATTTT,CSVEPRSTDTQYF
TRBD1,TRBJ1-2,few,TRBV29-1,TGCAGCGTATCAAAAGGGACAGGGGGCCTCTCTGGCTACACCTTC,CSVSKGTGGLSGYTF
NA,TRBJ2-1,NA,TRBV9,TGTGCCAGCAGCGTAGCTGGGACTTCCAACAATGAGCAGTTCTTC,CASSVAGTSNNEQFF
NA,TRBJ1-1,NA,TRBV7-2,TGTGCCAGCACCAGGCCAGGTTTGATGAACACTGAAGCTTTCTTT,CASTRPGLMNTEAFF
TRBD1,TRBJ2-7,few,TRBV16,TGTGCCAGCAGCCCGACGGGACAGGCCTACGAGCAGTACTTC,CASSPTGQAYEQYF
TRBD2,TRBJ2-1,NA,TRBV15,TGTGCCACCAGCAGTCGCGGACTAGCGGGACCCTACAATGAGCAGTTCTTC,CATSSRGLAGPYNEQFF
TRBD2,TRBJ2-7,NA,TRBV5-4,TGTGCCAGCAGCCCGAAGGCGGGAGGAGGCCACGAGCAGTACTTC,CASSPKAGGGHEQYF